Sequencing of this T cell receptor (beta chain) was carried out in a study of cytomegalovirus exposure and HLA in healthy donors. Germline lookup yields CDR1 SQVTM and CDR2 ANQGSEA. The CDR3 length is 14 residues. Trimming took off 3 bases at V and 0 bases at J, with 11 bases between the two ends. The PCR ran on 60 Vbeta and 13 Jbeta primers. Produced via immunoSEQ multiplex PCR; TCRdb's table is partial and in-frame only. The sample totals approximately 30,000 clones. The receptor was derived from a middle-aged woman in good health and CMV-seropositive. This rearrangement joins TRBV29-1 to TRBJ1-1; D not certain. The sample comprised PBMCs. This chain's CDR3 is CSVDGGTMNTEAFF. Here the CDR3 DNA reads TGCAGCGTTGATGGAGGTACGATGAACACTGAAGCTTTCTTT.